The rows below give T cell receptor beta chains drawn from one sample of a study of vaccination and CD4 T cells after COVID-19. TCRdb passed the PCR reads through MiXCR, listing each CDR3 protein once. Here the sample spans 10,000 to 12,000 distinct CDR3 sequences, roughly half being singletons. The antigens for these receptors are not known. Input material: CD4+ T cells from blood, cultured in vitro. All receptors derive from a human donor who had recovered from COVID-19. Both conserved end residues are part of each CDR3. D genes are given only for firm matches. A clone size is listed for some rows: how often the clone was seen (once, few, many), or a class if it is expanded.

.,TRBV5-5,TRBJ2-3,.,TGTGCCAGCAGCTCAGGACAGCACACAGATACGCAGTATTTT,CASSSGQHTDTQYF
.,TRBV20-1,TRBJ1-1,.,TGCAGTGCTAGCGACAGGCGGAACATGAACACTGAAGCTTTCTTT,CSASDRRNMNTEAFF
TRBD1,TRBV7-2,TRBJ1-6,.,TGTGCCAGCAGCTTACGACAGGGAGGAAATTCACCCCTCCACTTT,CASSLRQGGNSPLHF
.,TRBV2,TRBJ1-2,once,TGTGCCAGCAGTGTACAACAGCCAGCTAACTATGGCTACACCTTC,CASSVQQPANYGYTF
.,TRBV7-9,TRBJ1-1,.,TGTGCCAGCAGCTTAGCCCTCGGGAACACTGAAGCTTTCTTT,CASSLALGNTEAFF
.,TRBV18,TRBJ1-5,.,TGTGCCAGCTCACTAGTCGACGGAGGGGTGGTCGGTCAGCCCCAGCATTTT,CASSLVDGGVVGQPQHF
.,TRBV6-2/TRBV6-3,TRBJ1-5,few,TGTGCCAGCAGTTACTGGGGCAATCAGCCCCAGCATTTT,CASSYWGNQPQHF
TRBD1,TRBV6-1,TRBJ2-3,.,TGTGCCAGCACGGACAGGGGGCAGGGTACGCAGTATTTT,CASTDRGQGTQYF
.,TRBV6-1,TRBJ2-3,.,TGTGCCAGCGGTAGTTTGGCAGATACGCAGTATTTT,CASGSLADTQYF
TRBD2,TRBV4-2,TRBJ2-2,.,TGTGCCAGCAGCCAAGTGGGTCTAGCGGGACTGAGGGAGCTGTTTTTT,CASSQVGLAGLRELFF
TRBD2,TRBV19,TRBJ2-3,.,TGTGCCAGTGGGCGGGGACTAGCGGGGACGCAGTATTTT,CASGRGLAGTQYF
.,TRBV7-6,TRBJ2-5,.,TGTGCCAGCAGCTTACAACTAGCCGTCCAAGAGACCCAGTACTTC,CASSLQLAVQETQYF
.,TRBV27,TRBJ1-4,.,TGTGCCAGCAGGCTAGGTGAAAAACTGTTTTTT,CASRLGEKLFF
.,TRBV14,TRBJ1-2,.,TGTGCCAGCAGCCGGCTTGGAGCGGGCGGGATCAATGGCTACACCTTC,CASSRLGAGGINGYTF
.,TRBV5-4,TRBJ1-6,.,TGTGCCAGCAGCTTGGCAGGGCGGGAATCACCCCTCCACTTT,CASSLAGRESPLHF
TRBD1,TRBV5-1,TRBJ2-3,few,TGCGCCAGCAGCGTGACAGGGGATGGAGATACGCAGTATTTT,CASSVTGDGDTQYF
.,TRBV2,TRBJ2-3,few,TGTGCCAGCAGCCTAGAGAGTACAGATACGCAGTATTTT,CASSLESTDTQYF
.,TRBV7-6,TRBJ1-2,.,TGTGCCAGCAGCCGCGTCGAGGGGGTTGGCTACACCTTC,CASSRVEGVGYTF
TRBD1,TRBV12-3/TRBV12-4,TRBJ1-6,.,TGTGCCAGCAGCGGGACAGGGGGCTTTTCACCCCTCCACTTT,CASSGTGGFSPLHF
TRBD1,TRBV27,TRBJ1-5,.,TGTGCCAGCAGTCTTGACAGGGATCAGCCCCAGCATTTT,CASSLDRDQPQHF